This T cell receptor (beta chain) was captured by sequencing in a study of cytomegalovirus exposure and HLA in healthy donors (dated by TCRdb to the late 2010s). General notes on the study: An earlier analysis of under 600 of the donors reported about 250 Gb of sequence data and roughly 100 million unique TCR beta sequences from 150 million to 200 million T cells. Roughly 300 gigabases of sequencing data and approximately 85 million unique TCR sequences were included in an early release covering about 700 HLA-typed donors. Of the 350 to 450 genotyped donors, 65% to 90% fell in the genetic ancestry cluster associated with self-reported Caucasian donors. The study aimed to test whether signatures of past pathogen exposure could be identified by cataloging public T cell receptors. Using immunosequencing, the study profiled T cell repertoires from fewer than 850 subjects and related those repertoires to cytomegalovirus serostatus. Along with the roughly 670-subject first cohort, a separate validation cohort of around 120 different subjects was used. To predict cytomegalovirus infection status, the study combined high-throughput TCR immunosequencing, statistical association of individual TCRs with disease status, and machine learning. A later analysis re-examined previously published TCR beta repertoires from over 500 donors and added high-resolution HLA genotyping to investigate patterns of TCR occurrence. In the later analysis, no new phenotypic data were used to find candidate immune exposures; instead, reliance was placed on TCR beta sequences and their occurrence across donors. An earlier analysis of several hundred of the donors used high-throughput TCR beta sequencing to judge whether each TCR beta V gene segment behaved as functional or pseudogenic. Donor age, sex, ethnicity and CMV serostatus were collected together with the repertoire data. Genome-wide SNP genotypes for about three fifths of the 666 donors were used in a later genetic analysis, which treated that subset as a discovery cohort. All discovery cohort repertoires had been generated on a single sequencing platform. Class I and class II HLA loci were covered by the typing at four-digit resolution. Typing coverage differed by locus: A, B, C, DRB1 and DQB1 were typed in about 629-630 donors, DQA1 in roughly 500, DPA1 in 600 to 610, and DPB1 in just under 490. Because of strong linkage in the cohort, a few DR-DQ haplotypes were treated as single units for association and clustering. On average, roughly 240,000 unique TCR beta nucleotide sequences were sequenced per donor among fewer than 500 genotyped donors of the cohort, with roughly 18% of those sequences being non-productive.

To note about this clone: This clone's antigen is unknown.

The cohort was made up of approximately 670 healthy bone marrow donors. Cohort members were all nominally healthy when sampled, although unrecorded immune exposures were likely present. The donor tested CMV seronegative, placing the donor among the approximately 400 seronegative members of the cohort. Each donor provided a peripheral blood sample, and peripheral blood mononuclear cells were used for TCR beta sequencing. Genomic DNA was extracted from the blood cell samples with the Qiagen DNeasy Blood Extraction Kit. Library prep was done by the immunoSEQ multiplex PCR assay. A mixture of 60 forward primers for TCR Vbeta segments and 13 reverse primers for TCR Jbeta segments was used in the multiplex PCR. The CDR3 region of rearranged TCR beta genes was amplified from genomic DNA with a multiplex PCR assay. Amplified TCR beta libraries were sequenced as 87-base-pair reads on the Illumina HiSeq System. The authors' pipeline ran thus. A later analysis tallied about 77 million unique TCR beta chains across the 600 to 700 repertoires, and around 10 million of those chains were shared by two or more donors. A nearest-neighbor algorithm error-corrected the raw reads and collapsed the reads into unique sequences, merging closely related sequences to remove PCR and sequencing errors. V, D and J gene segments were assigned by aligning CDR3 sequences to IMGT reference sequences. For a sequence to be retained, a match of at least six nucleotides was required to both a V gene segment and a J gene segment. Rearrangements were classified as productive when the CDR3 lacked stop codons and remained in frame with V and J, and all other rearrangements were classified as non-productive. Following IMGT convention, CDR3 was defined as the stretch from the second conserved V-encoded cysteine up to the conserved J-encoded phenylalanine. The earlier analysis of a few hundred of the donors excluded any sequence lacking an unambiguous match to a single V gene segment. An earlier analysis of several hundred of the donors classified V segments as functional when productive rearrangements were above 56.7% and as segregating when the standard deviation between donors was above 5%. A statistical classification framework was built to diagnose cytomegalovirus status from the catalog of TCR beta chain sequences. In a later analysis, TCR nucleotide sequences were compared against IMGT/GENE-DB human TR gene sequences so that V and J genes could be assigned. In a later analysis, CDR3 sequences and most-parsimonious VDJ recombination scenarios were assigned using the TCRdist pipeline. A later analysis defined each TCR beta chain by its CDR3 amino acid sequence plus V-gene family, and excluded reads lacking a unique V-gene family. To address suspected cross-contamination and a sequencing artifact, a later analysis removed around 590 highly shared, low-generation-probability nucleotide sequences. In a later analysis, a clonal expansion index was calculated for each public chain from normalized within-repertoire ranks of inferred template counts. In a later analysis, generation probabilities were computed with a VDJ recombination model fitted to out-of-frame rearrangements, and the resulting probabilities were checked against IGoR. A later analysis scored TCR-TCR, TCR-HLA and TCR-CMV co-occurrence with hypergeometric tests, applying a repertoire-size bias correction to TCR pairs. In a later analysis, false discovery rates were estimated by permuting HLA or CMV assignments 20 times. A later analysis grouped co-occurring TCRs with DBSCAN, adding TCRdist sequence similarity when clustering within HLA-allele-positive subsets. For co-occurrence clustering, repertoires with fewer than 30,000 or more than 120,000 public chains were excluded, along with several repertoires with anomalous nucleotide sharing. The clones in this table, taken by TCRdb from immuneACCESS, are in-frame only. Not every clone is retained; where verified, under half of the shortfall comes from an unresolved V gene, and the cause of the rest is unknown. D and trimming were read from the DNA, whereas the V and J calls and clone size are those reported in that table. The sample table records roughly 69,000 clones. The ten largest clones take up less than 2% of the sample.

At the junction V is shortened by 4 bases and J by 4 bases; bases outside the gene matches: 5. The CDR3 sequence holds 14 residues, the cysteine and phenylalanine included. Only CDR3 DNA is held: 42 bases, read in frame from base 1. CDR1 and CDR2, looked up from the germline V gene (reference sequence), are LNHDA and SQIVND. On the study overall, not on this receptor specifically: A few of the identified cytomegalovirus-associated TCR beta chains were confirmed in vitro to be specific for cytomegalovirus antigens. In a later analysis, several top co-occurrence clusters were reported to appear linked to parvovirus B19, influenza, CMV and Epstein-Barr virus. A cluster of highly shared sequence variants was judged likely to represent a technical artifact of the sequencing pipeline. In this cohort, only TCR beta chains were sequenced, and detectable features were limited by the absence of alpha or paired-chain data. In a later analysis, about 16,000 TCR beta sequences were associated with specific HLA alleles at a false discovery rate of 0.05. Some 15 rarely observed V segments, including chromosome 9 orphons, were excluded from the earlier analysis of approximately 500 of the donors because counts were too low. When HLA alleles, especially DR and DQ, strongly co-occurred, attributing TCR associations to individual alleles was difficult. According to a later genetic analysis, donors in an Asian-associated ancestry cluster had fewer N-insertions in productive TCRs than the roughly 660-donor mean. In an earlier analysis of about 600 of the donors, most TCR beta V segments appeared in productive rearrangements about 90% or about 30% of the time, broadly matching IMGT annotations. Because HLA typing was missing for some donors at each locus, association tests included only the typed subset. According to a later analysis, most CMV-associated TCR beta chains appeared to be HLA-restricted, and the HLA associations seemed to be driven largely by CMV exposure. Linkage disequilibrium might explain the correlated functional status among segregating V segments, but an unknown experimental factor could not be excluded. An association between a missense DCLRE1C variant and V-gene and J-gene trimming of TCR beta chains was found in a later genetic analysis and replicated in an independent cohort. In both the original and validation cohorts, the classifier was reported to diagnose cytomegalovirus status with high specificity and sensitivity. In a later analysis, HLA-associated TCR beta chains were found to be more clonally expanded and to have lower generation probabilities than equally common non-associated chains. Across donors, most TCR sequences were observed very rarely, whereas some public TCRs were present in many individuals. Some IMGT-functional V segments, including TRBV6-2 and TRBV6-3, could not be distinguished by the 87-base-pair reads and were therefore excluded. The study listed over 150 TCR beta chains as associated with cytomegalovirus. In a later analysis, the rate of TCR association differed among HLA loci, with DRB1 alleles having the most associated TCRs and HLA-C alleles having the fewest. For the cohort, immune exposure information was limited to CMV serostatus. A further reported finding was that TCR beta sequences accurately predicted the HLA-A and HLA-B alleles for most subjects in the first cohort. Roughly uniform sequencing depth across donors was assumed in presence/absence analyses, although this assumption may not hold. According to the authors, the approach could potentially be generalized to other disease states and immunological phenotypes.

The sample was PBMCs. The source of this sequence is a woman aged 25 to 39 in good health and CMV-seronegative. The chain is assembled from TRBV19 and TRBJ1-1, with 8 bases in between that match TRBD1. At the DNA level, the sequence is TGTGCCAGTAGTACCGGACAGGGCCTCACTGAAGCTTTCTTT. Its product reads: CASSTGQGLTEAFF.